This record concerns one TCR beta chain sequence. The antigen is undetermined. The data belong to a study of CD8 T cells in Susac syndrome. Background on the study: The sequenced Susac syndrome patients comprised five or six with active disease and roughly 8 in remission. There were Susac syndrome patients who were therapy-naive at blood draw, others on corticosteroids, and others on intravenous immunoglobulin alone. Study-level results: The authors found no clonal expansion in Susac syndrome CD4+ T cell repertoires.

The authors reverse transcribed roughly 0.5 to 1 ug RNA with random hexamers. MiXCR, applied by TCRdb to the immunoSEQ multiplex PCR reads, yields one record per CDR3 protein. The table lists about 240,000 distinct CDR3 sequences, around 96% of them singletons. What was sequenced was CD4+ T cells from PBMCs. This sequence was found in a human donor with Susac syndrome.

The CDR3 is CATSRADNGVEQYF. The DNA of the CDR3 is TGTGCCACCAGCAGAGCCGACAACGGGGTCGAGCAGTACTTC. The chain joins TRBV15 to TRBJ2-7, with D tentatively TRBD2 (5 bases). The CDR3 is 14 residues long. Germline V gene lookup returns CDR1 LNHNV and CDR2 YYDKDF (reference sequence). V was cut by 1 base and J by 6 bases, with 13 bases left in between. Drawing the rest from reference TRBV15 and TRBJ2-7, the complete variable domain is DAMVIQNPRYQVTQFGKPVTLSCSQTLNHNVMYWYQQKSSQAPKLLFHYYDKDFNNEADTPDNFQSRRPNTSFCFLDIRSPGLGDTAMYLCATSRADNGVEQYFGPGTRLTVT.